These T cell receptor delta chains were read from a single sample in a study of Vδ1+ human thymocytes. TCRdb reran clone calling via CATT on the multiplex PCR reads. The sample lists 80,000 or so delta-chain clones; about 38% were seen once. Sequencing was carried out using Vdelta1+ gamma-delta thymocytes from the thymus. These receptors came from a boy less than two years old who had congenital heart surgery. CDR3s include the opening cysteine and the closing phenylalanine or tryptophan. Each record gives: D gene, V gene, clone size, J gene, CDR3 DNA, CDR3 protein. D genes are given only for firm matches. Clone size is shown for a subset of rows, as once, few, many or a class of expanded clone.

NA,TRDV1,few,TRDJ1,TGTGCTCTTGGGGAACTACGGAAGCTCCTATGGAGGGGAATGTACACCGATAAACTCATCTTT,CALGELRKLLWRGMYTDKLIF
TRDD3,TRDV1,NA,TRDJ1,TGTGCTCTTGGGGAACTCTCTCCTACTACTGGGGGATACCCGTACACCGATAAACTCATCTTT,CALGELSPTTGGYPYTDKLIF
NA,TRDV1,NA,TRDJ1,TGTGCTCTTGGGGGAGCCCTGAGCTCCTGGGGACAATACACCGATAAACTCATCTTT,CALGGALSSWGQYTDKLIF
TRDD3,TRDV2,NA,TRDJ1,TGTGCCTGTGAAAGCCGGGGGATACAGGCCGATAAACTCATCTTT,CACESRGIQADKLIF
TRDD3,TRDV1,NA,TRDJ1,TGTGCTCTTGGGGACTACCCTTCTTGCTGCTGGGGGATAGACGGGACCGATAAACTCATCTTT,CALGDYPSCCWGIDGTDKLIF
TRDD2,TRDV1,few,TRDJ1,TGTGCTCTTGGGCTACGAACCCCACCTTCCTCCGAGTACACCGATAAACTCATCTTT,CALGLRTPPSSEYTDKLIF
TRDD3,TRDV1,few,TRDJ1,TGTGCTCTTGGGGAACTGGCCCTGGGGGCTGAAAAAACGTACACCGATAAACTCATCTTT,CALGELALGAEKTYTDKLIF
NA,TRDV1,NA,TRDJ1,TGTGCTCTTGGGGAACGATTCCTCCTACCCAACTGGGCTAAACTCATCTTT,CALGERFLLPNWAKLIF
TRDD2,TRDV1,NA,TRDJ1,TGTGCTCTTGGACCCAACTGGCCTTCCTCCCAGGCCGATAAACTCATCTTT,CALGPNWPSSQADKLIF
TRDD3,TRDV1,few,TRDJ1,TGTGCTCTTGGGGAACTATCCCCGTACTGGGGGATAGAAATTGTTCTCACCGATAAACTCATCTTT,CALGELSPYWGIEIVLTDKLIF
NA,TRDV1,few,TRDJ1,TGTGCTCTTGGGGAACTAAGGGCTGGGGTTTTGTACACCGATAAACTCATCTTT,CALGELRAGVLYTDKLIF
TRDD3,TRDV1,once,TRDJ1,TGTGCTCTTGGGGAACTCCTCCCTCTGGGGGATCCGTACACCGATAAACTCATCTTT,CALGELLPLGDPYTDKLIF
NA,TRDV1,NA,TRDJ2,TGTGCTCTTGGGGAACTAGTTCCCCCCTTCGGAATAGGGGTGGAGGGAGCCCCCCTTGATTTGACAGCACAACTCTTCTTT,CALGELVPPFGIGVEGAPLDLTAQLFF
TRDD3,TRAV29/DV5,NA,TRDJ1,TGTGCAGCAAAAAGTAGCTACTGGGGGATACTGTACACCGATAAACTCATCTTT,CAAKSSYWGILYTDKLIF
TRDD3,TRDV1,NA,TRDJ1,TGTGCTCTTGGGGGAACGTCTCACGCCGGCTTACTGGGGGATATAGGGCATATCGGGCCCATCTTT,CALGGTSHAGLLGDIGHIGPIF
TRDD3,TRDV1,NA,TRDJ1,TGTGCTCTTGGGGAACTTGAATCTACTGGGGGATACGCGGGGCACACCGATAAACTCATCTTT,CALGELESTGGYAGHTDKLIF
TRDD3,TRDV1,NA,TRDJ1,TGTGCTCTTGGGGAACTTCCTTCCTTTGTACTGGGGGAGCTCAGACTCATCTTT,CALGELPSFVLGELRLIF
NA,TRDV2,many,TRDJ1,TGTGCCTGTGACACCGCTGGTACTGGCGGGGAACTCATCTTT,CACDTAGTGGELIF
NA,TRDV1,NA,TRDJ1,TGTGCTCTTGGGGACTGCTCCGGGGCCGATAAACTCATCTTT,CALGDCSGADKLIF
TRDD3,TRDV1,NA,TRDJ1,TGTGCTCTTGGGGAACCCCCCGCGAGGCGGGGGATAGTAAGGGACACCGATAAACTCATCTTT,CALGEPPARRGIVRDTDKLIF
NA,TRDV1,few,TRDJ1,TGTGCTCTTGGGGAACGCAGGAGGAGAGATCCTACGAGAGAATGGAACACCGATAAACTCATCTTT,CALGERRRRDPTREWNTDKLIF
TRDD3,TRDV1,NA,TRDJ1,TGTGCTCTTGGGGAACTAGGCTCTTACTGGGGGACTTGGGACACCGATAAACTCATCTTT,CALGELGSYWGTWDTDKLIF
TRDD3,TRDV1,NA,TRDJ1,TGTGCTCTTGGGGAACTCCACATTCCACGCTGGGGGATACTAGGGACCGATAAACTCATCTTT,CALGELHIPRWGILGTDKLIF
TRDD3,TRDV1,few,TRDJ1,TGTGCTCTTGGGGACAAATCCAATCTCTACTCTACTGGGGGATACGCGGACACCGATAAACTCATCTTT,CALGDKSNLYSTGGYADTDKLIF
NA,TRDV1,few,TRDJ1,TGTGCTCTTGGGGAACGACGCCCTTCGAAGTATACGACCACCGATAAACTCATCTTT,CALGERRPSKYTTTDKLIF
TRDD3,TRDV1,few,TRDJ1,TGTGCTCTTGGGGAATTCCGACCCTTGGGGGAAAACACCGATAAACTCATCTTT,CALGEFRPLGENTDKLIF
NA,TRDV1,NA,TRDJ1,TGTGCTCTTGGGGAACAGATCCACGCGAGGCTACGCGCCGATAAACTCATCTTT,CALGEQIHARLRADKLIF
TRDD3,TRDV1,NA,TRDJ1,TGTGCTCTTGGTCCCCTTCTCATTCTGGGGGAGGGGTTCGATAAACTCATCTTT,CALGPLLILGEGFDKLIF
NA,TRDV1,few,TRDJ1,TGTGCTCTTGGGGATGGGTCCTCATACACCGATAGACTCATCTTT,CALGDGSSYTDRLIF
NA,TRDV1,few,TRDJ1,TGTGCTCTTGGGGGATTCCTCTTGGGCCCACCAAAGTTGTTTGCCACCGATAAACTCATCTTT,CALGGFLLGPPKLFATDKLIF
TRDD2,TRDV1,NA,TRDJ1,TGTGCTCTGGGACCACACCTTCCTACTCCACCTGGGGGCCCACCCCACACCGATAAACTCATCTTT,CALGPHLPTPPGGPPHTDKLIF
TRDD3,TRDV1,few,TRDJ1,TGTGCTCTTGGGGAATTAAGTGGAGTGGGGGACGTCGGCACCGATAAACTCATCTTT,CALGELSGVGDVGTDKLIF
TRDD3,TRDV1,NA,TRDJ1,TGTGCTCTTGGGTACCCCGTGGGATTGGTACTGGGGGATTGGGCTCACACCGATAAACTCATCTTT,CALGYPVGLVLGDWAHTDKLIF
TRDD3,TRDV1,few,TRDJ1,TGTGCTCTCACCTTGGGGGATCTCACCGATAAACTCATCTTT,CALTLGDLTDKLIF
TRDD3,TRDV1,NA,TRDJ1,TGTGCTCTTGGGGAACTAGAACGGACGGCATTGTACTGGGGGATAATTGATCCGCCTCACACCGATAAACTCATCTTT,CALGELERTALYWGIIDPPHTDKLIF
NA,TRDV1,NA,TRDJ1,TGTGCTCTTGGGAGAAGGGGGTTAGGGTGGACCGATAAACTCATCTTT,CALGRRGLGWTDKLIF
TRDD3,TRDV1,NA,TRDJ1,TGTGCTCTTGGGGAAACCTTCATCCAGTACTGGGGACCCTACACCGATAAACTCATCTTT,CALGETFIQYWGPYTDKLIF
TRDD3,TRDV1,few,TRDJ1,TGTGCTCTTGGGGAACAACCGAGGGGCTGGGGGACCTACACCGATAAACTCATCTTT,CALGEQPRGWGTYTDKLIF
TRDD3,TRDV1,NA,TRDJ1,TGTGCTCTTGGGGCCCTGGGGGGGCAGTACACCGATAAACTCATCTTT,CALGALGGQYTDKLIF
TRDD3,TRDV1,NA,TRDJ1,TGTGCTCTTGGGGAACGGCTACCAGGGTCGAATTGGTACTGGGGGATACCCCCCGATAAACTCATCTTT,CALGERLPGSNWYWGIPPDKLIF
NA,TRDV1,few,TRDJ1,TGTGCTCTTGGGGAACGTGCTTCCCGAGGGGGCTGGGGATCGGGATCTACCCATAAACTCATCTTT,CALGERASRGGWGSGSTHKLIF
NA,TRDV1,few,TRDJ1,TGTGCTCTTGGGGAACGGCCCGCCCACGCAGCACACACCGATAAACTCATCTTT,CALGERPAHAAHTDKLIF
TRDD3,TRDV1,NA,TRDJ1,TGTGCTCTTGGGGAATCCACTACGGGAGGAAGGAGCGCTGGGGGATACACCGATAAACTCATCTTT,CALGESTTGGRSAGGYTDKLIF
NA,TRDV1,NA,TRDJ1,TGTGCTCTTGGGGAACTTGCCTCCTACTCCACTCTTGGGGGACTGACCGATAAACTCATCTTT,CALGELASYSTLGGLTDKLIF
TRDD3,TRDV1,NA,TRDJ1,TGTGCTCTTGGGTCCCGTACTGGGGGATACGAAACCCACACCGATAAACTCATCTTT,CALGSRTGGYETHTDKLIF
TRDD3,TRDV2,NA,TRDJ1,TGTGCCTGTGCATTAGGTGGGGGAAGGTACACCGATAAACTCATCTTT,CACALGGGRYTDKLIF
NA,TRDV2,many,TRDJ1,TGTGCCTGTGACATTGTCCTAGCGGGGGACACCGATAAACTCATCTTT,CACDIVLAGDTDKLIF